A selection of T cell receptor beta chains follows, all from one sample in a study of blood T cell repertoires in COVID-19. The data were produced by immunoSEQ multiplex PCR, yet TCRdb's version contains in-frame clones alone and is incomplete. The profile shows fewer than 300,000 clones, roughly 90% of them singletons. The source material was peripheral blood. The origin of the receptors is a man younger than 35 with active or convalescent COVID-19. The CDR3 runs from the conserved cysteine through the conserved F or W. The order of the fields is clone size, J gene, V gene, CDR3 protein. Only part of the rows carry a size: once, few, many, or a class if the clone is expanded.

>.|TRBJ1-2|TRBV18
CASSSGTGGNYGYTF
>.|TRBJ1-4|TRBV5-1
CASNRGQPATNEKLFF
>few|TRBJ1-2|TRBV10-1
CASSENREYRLFF
>once|TRBJ2-3|TRBV7-9
CASSSTSGTDTQYF
>.|TRBJ1-3|TRBV12-3/TRBV12-4
CASSLGQGNTIYF
>.|TRBJ1-4|TRBV5-6
CASSLAAAGVEKLFF
>.|TRBJ2-3|TRBV27
CASSLGLAGVLDTQYF
>.|TRBJ1-1|TRBV4-1
CASSHPTGGDGEAFF
>.|TRBJ2-5|TRBV5-4
CASTLGQGQETQYF
>.|TRBJ2-1|TRBV6-5
CASSYSMAGGQNEQFF
>.|TRBJ2-3|TRBV11-3
CASSLEARGLSTDTQYF
>.|TRBJ2-7|TRBV6-2/TRBV6-3
CASSYLRSWEQYF
>.|TRBJ2-7|TRBV6-1
CASSEGPGGSYEQYF
>.|TRBJ1-3|TRBV7-2
CASSLVGRPSGNTIYF
>.|TRBJ1-1|TRBV3-1/TRBV3-2
CASSQGAGIMGAFF
>.|TRBJ2-2|TRBV5-1
CASRDFFSGANTGELFF
>.|TRBJ1-5|TRBV9
CASSVGSEVHQPQHF
>.|TRBJ1-3|TRBV4-1
CASSRGSGLRNSGNTIYF
>.|TRBJ1-3|TRBV11-2
CASSLGQGNTIYF
>.|TRBJ2-5|TRBV11-2
CASSLDRGETQYF
>.|TRBJ1-1|TRBV7-2
CASSTTPWGTRRTGTEAFF
>.|TRBJ2-7|TRBV18
CASSRTGSAEQYF
>.|TRBJ1-3|TRBV5-8
CASSHQEGLSGNTIYF
>.|TRBJ2-5|TRBV11-2
CASSLGRGLQETQYF
>.|TRBJ2-7|TRBV5-1
CASSSVDGGFGEQYF
>few|TRBJ2-1|TRBV6-4
CASSALAHNEQFF
>.|TRBJ2-1|TRBV4-3
CASSQITGAGEYNEQFF
>.|TRBJ2-7|TRBV19
CASSDPGAYEQYF
>.|TRBJ1-5|TRBV19
CASSGPGGQPQHF
>once|TRBJ1-2|TRBV19
CASSPRAVRGWSYGYTF
>.|TRBJ1-3|TRBV13
CASSAQGDGPGNTIYF
>.|TRBJ2-2|TRBV15
CATSGSTGSANTGELFF
>once|TRBJ1-1|TRBV3-1/TRBV3-2
CASSQAFYTEAFF
>.|TRBJ2-2|TRBV5-6
CASSWDRGSAGELFF
>.|TRBJ2-7|TRBV27
CASSLLLGSSYEQYF
>.|TRBJ2-5|TRBV7-9
CASSLAPEETQYF
>.|TRBJ2-3|TRBV7-2
CASSLPGTDTQYF
>.|TRBJ2-7|TRBV4-3
CASSPSDRANEQYF
>.|TRBJ2-5|TRBV7-3
CASSRDRDKTQYF
>.|TRBJ2-3|TRBV6-5
CASSYTGGRTDTQYF
>.|TRBJ2-3|TRBV18
CASSPRGTGGADTQYF
>.|TRBJ2-2|TRBV13
CASSTGGPGELFF
>once|TRBJ1-1|TRBV18
CASSPRQGDTEAFF
>.|TRBJ1-1|TRBV11-2
CASSLGRYRQNTEAFF
>few|TRBJ1-2|TRBV10-3
CAISDLTGGDGYTF
>.|TRBJ2-7|TRBV7-6
CASSHQTGRGAYEQYF